This entry lists 4 T cell receptor beta chains sequenced from one sample in a study of esophageal squamous cell carcinoma under preoperative chemotherapy. Time point here: before preoperative PTX-NDP chemotherapy. MiXCR, applied by TCRdb to the PCR reads, yields one record per CDR3 protein. The sample lists around 15,000 distinct CDR3 sequences, 60% occurring once. This specimen was acquired from a patient given preoperative chemotherapy. The receptors here all came from a human donor with esophageal squamous cell carcinoma. The donor label of this sample is uncertain.

V usage is TRBV6-1 and J usage is TRBJ2-5; D is possibly TRBD2 (6 bases). Germline V gene lookup returns CDR1 MNHNS and CDR2 SASEGT. Trimming cost V 2 bases and J 0 bases, with 16 bases left between them. The CDR3 runs 17 residues. The CDR3 spells CASSEMRDLKNQETQYF. CDR3 DNA: TGTGCCAGCAGTGAAATGAGGGACTTAAAAAACCAAGAGACCCAGTACTTC.

This clonotype was seen only once. The V call is TRBV6-1, the J call TRBJ2-4, with D perhaps given as TRBD1 or TRBD2 (6 bases each). CDR3 length: 16 residues. Germline CDR1 reads MNHNS; CDR2 reads SASEGT. V shed 8 bases and J shed 13 bases, with 30 bases lying between them. CDR3 coding DNA: TGTGCCAGCGGGGGCCTAGGGGGGCGTGACAAAGATACGCAGTACTTC. It encodes CASGGLGGRDKDTQYF.

This clonotype was observed many times. V and J are TRBV6-1 and TRBJ2-7; the D is unclear. CDR3 length: 15 residues. The germline V gene encodes CDR1 MNHNS and CDR2 SASEGT. V lost 1 base and J lost 3, with 13 bases in between. The CDR3 sequence: CASSEGSAHYYEQYF. The CDR3 DNA reads TGTGCCAGCAGTGAAGGCAGTGCCCACTACTACGAGCAGTACTTC.

This clonotype occurred once. A read error may produce the germline difference seen at one junction end. The rearrangement links TRBV12-3 or TRBV12-4 to TRBJ2-4; TRBD2 might be the D (7 bases). There are 16 residues in the CDR3. The CDR3 sequence is CASRPDGGRDKNTQYF. The CDR3 DNA reads TGTGCCAGCAGGCCAGACGGGGGGAGGGACAAAAACACTCAGTACTTC.